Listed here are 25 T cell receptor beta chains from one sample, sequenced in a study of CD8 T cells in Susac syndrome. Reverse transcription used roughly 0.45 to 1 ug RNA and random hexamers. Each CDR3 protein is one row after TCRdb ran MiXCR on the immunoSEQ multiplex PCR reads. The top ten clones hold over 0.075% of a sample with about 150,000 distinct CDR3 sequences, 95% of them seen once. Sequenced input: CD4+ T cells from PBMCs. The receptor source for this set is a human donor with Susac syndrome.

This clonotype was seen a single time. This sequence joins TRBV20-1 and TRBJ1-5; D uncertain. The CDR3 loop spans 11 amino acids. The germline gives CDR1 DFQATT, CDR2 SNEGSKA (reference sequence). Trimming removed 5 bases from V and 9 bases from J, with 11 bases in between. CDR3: CSAVLRGPQHF. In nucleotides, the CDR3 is TGCAGTGCTGTTTTGCGGGGGCCCCAGCATTTT.

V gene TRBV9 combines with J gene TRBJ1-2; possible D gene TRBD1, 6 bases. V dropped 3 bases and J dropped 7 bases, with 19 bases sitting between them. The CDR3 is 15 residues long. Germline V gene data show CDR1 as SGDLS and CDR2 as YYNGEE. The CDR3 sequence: CASSANSQGLSGYTF. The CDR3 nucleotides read TGTGCCAGCAGCGCCAACTCACAGGGACTAAGTGGCTACACCTTC. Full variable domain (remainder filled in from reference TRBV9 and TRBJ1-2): DSGVTQTPKHLITATGQRVTLRCSPRSGDLSVYWYQQSLDQGLQFLIQYYNGEERAKGNILERFSAQQFPDLHSELNLSSLELGDSALYFCASSANSQGLSGYTFGSGTRLTVV.

CDR3 amino acids: CASSLRSGGEQFF. In DNA, the CDR3 is TGTGCCAGCAGCCTACGTTCGGGCGGGGAGCAGTTCTTC. The chain links TRBV3-1 to TRBJ2-1, with D possibly TRBD2 on 5 matching bases. The CDR3 contains 13 residues. V shed 4 bases and J shed 10 bases, with 14 bases lying between them. From germline, CDR1 is LGHDT and CDR2 YNNKEL (reference sequence).

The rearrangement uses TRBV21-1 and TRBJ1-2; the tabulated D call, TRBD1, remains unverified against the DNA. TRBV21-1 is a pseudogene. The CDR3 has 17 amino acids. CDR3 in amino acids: CASSKGQGGSMDYGYTF. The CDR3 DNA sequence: TGTGCCAGCAGCAAAGGACAGGGAGGGTCGATGGACTATGGCTACACCTTC.

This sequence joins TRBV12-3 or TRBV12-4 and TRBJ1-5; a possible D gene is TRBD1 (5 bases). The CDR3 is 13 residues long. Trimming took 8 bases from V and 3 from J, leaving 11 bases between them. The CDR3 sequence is CASGDAANQPQHF. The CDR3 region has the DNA TGTGCCAGCGGGGACGCCGCCAATCAGCCCCAGCATTTT.

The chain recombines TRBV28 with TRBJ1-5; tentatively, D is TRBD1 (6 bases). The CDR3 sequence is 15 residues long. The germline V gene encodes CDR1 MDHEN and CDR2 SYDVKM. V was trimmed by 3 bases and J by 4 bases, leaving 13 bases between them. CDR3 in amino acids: CASSLSGARNQPQHF. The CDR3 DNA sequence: TGTGCCAGCAGTTTGTCAGGGGCGCGGAATCAGCCCCAGCATTTT.

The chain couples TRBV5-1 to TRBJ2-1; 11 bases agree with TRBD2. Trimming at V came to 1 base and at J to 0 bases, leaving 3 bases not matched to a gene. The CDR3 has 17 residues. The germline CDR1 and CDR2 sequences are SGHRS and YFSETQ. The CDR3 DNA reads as TGCGCCAGCAGCTTGCTGGGACTAGCGGACTCCTACAATGAGCAGTTCTTC. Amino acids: CASSLLGLADSYNEQFF.

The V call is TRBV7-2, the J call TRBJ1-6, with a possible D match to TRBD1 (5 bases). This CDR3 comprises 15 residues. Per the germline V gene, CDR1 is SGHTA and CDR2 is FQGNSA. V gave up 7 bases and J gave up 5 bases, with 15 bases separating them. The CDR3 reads CASTLDGGDNSPLHF. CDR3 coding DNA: TGTGCCAGCACCCTGGATGGGGGGGATAATTCACCCCTCCACTTT.

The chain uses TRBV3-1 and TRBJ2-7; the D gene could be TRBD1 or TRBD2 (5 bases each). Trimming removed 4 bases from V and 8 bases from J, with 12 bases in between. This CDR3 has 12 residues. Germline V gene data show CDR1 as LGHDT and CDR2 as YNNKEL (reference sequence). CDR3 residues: CASSLEEDKQYF. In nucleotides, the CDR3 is TGTGCCAGCAGCCTTGAGGAGGACAAGCAGTACTTC.

CDR3 DNA sequence: TGCAGTGCTAGTCTGTCGGCTAACTATGGCTACACCTTC. This encodes CSASLSANYGYTF. V and J are TRBV20-1 and TRBJ1-2; D is unresolved. V lost 3 bases to trimming and J lost 0 bases, with 8 bases between them. Germline CDR1 reads DFQATT; CDR2 reads SNEGSKA (reference sequence). The CDR3 is 13 residues long.

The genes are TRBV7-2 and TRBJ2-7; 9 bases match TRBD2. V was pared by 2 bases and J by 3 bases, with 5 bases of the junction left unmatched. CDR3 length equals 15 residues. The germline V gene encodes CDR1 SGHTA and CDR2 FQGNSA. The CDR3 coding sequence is TGTGCCAGCAGCTTAAGGCGGGAGGGATACTACGAGCAGTACTTC. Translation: CASSLRREGYYEQYF.

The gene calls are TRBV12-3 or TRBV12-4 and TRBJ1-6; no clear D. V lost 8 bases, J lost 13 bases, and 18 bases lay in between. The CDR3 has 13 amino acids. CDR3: CASAGGRITPLHF. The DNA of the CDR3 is TGTGCCAGCGCCGGTGGAAGGATCACGCCCCTCCACTTT.

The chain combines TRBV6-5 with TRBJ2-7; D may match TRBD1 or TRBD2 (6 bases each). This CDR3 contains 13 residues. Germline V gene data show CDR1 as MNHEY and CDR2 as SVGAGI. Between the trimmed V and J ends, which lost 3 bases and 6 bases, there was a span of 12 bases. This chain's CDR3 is CASSYPGAPEQYF. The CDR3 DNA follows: TGTGCCAGCAGTTATCCGGGGGCTCCCGAGCAGTACTTC.

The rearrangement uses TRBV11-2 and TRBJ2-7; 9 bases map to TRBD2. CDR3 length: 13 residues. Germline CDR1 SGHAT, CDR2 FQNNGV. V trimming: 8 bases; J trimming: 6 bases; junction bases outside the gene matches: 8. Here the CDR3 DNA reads TGTGCCAGCTCCGGCGCGGGGGGGCCCGAGCAGTACTTC. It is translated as CASSGAGGPEQYF.

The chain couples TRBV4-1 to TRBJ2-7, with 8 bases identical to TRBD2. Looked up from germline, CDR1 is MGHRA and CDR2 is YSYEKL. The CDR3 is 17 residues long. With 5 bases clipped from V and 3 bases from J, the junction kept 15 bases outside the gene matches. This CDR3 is CASSSVKAGLEFYEQYF. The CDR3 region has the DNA TGCGCCAGCAGCTCGGTCAAAGCGGGACTAGAATTCTACGAGCAGTACTTC.

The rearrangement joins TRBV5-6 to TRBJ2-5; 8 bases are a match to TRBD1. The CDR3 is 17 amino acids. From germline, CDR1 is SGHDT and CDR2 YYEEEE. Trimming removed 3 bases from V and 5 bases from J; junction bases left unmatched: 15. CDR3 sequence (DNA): TGTGCCAGCAGCTCGCTTTGGGCAGGGGGCTCGGGGGAGACCCAGTACTTC. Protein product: CASSSLWAGGSGETQYF.

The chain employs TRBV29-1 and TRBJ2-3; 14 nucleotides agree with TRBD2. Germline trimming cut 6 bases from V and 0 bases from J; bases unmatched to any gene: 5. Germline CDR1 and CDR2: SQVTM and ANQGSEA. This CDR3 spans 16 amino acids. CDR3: CSVGTSGGSSTDTQYF. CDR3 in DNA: TGCAGCGTGGGGACTAGCGGGGGATCTAGCACAGATACGCAGTATTTT.

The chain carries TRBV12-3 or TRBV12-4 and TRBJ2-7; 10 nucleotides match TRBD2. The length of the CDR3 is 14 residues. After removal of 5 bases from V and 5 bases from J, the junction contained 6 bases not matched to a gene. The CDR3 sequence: CASSASGRAHEQYF. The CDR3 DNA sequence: TGTGCCAGCAGTGCGAGCGGGAGGGCTCACGAGCAGTACTTC.

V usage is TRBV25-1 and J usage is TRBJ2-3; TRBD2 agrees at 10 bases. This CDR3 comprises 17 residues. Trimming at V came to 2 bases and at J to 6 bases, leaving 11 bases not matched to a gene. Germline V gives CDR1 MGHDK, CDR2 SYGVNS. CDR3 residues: CASSEPVLAGVADTQYF. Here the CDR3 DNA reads TGTGCCAGCAGTGAACCTGTCCTAGCGGGGGTCGCGGATACGCAGTATTTT.

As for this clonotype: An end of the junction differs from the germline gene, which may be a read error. The CDR3 loop reads CSARGWPRSSYEQYF. For the CDR3, the DNA is TGCAGTGCCAGAGGTTGGCCGAGGAGCTCCTACGAGCAGTACTTC. The rearrangement links TRBV20-1 to TRBJ2-7; no definite D call. Germline values: CDR1 DFQATT, CDR2 SNEGSKA (reference sequence). The CDR3 has 15 residues.

The DNA of the CDR3 is TGTGCCAGCAGCTACCGGGACAGCTATGGCTACACCTTC. Translated: CASSYRDSYGYTF. The chain couples TRBV7-2 to TRBJ1-2, with TRBD1 matching 7 bases. Per germline, CDR1 SGHTA and CDR2 FQGNSA. V trimming: 4 bases; J trimming: 4 bases; junction bases outside the gene matches: 3. The CDR3 totals 13 residues.

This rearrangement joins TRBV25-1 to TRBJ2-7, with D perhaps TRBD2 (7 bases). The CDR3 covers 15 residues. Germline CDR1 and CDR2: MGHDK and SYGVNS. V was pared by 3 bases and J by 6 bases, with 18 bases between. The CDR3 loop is CASSESGGGRGEQYF. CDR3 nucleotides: TGTGCCAGCAGTGAGTCGGGCGGGGGCCGCGGCGAGCAGTACTTC.

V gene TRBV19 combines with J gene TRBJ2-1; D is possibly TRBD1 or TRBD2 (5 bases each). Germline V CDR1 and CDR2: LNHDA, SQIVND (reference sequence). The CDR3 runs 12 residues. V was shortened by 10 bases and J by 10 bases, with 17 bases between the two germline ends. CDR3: CAIRAREGEQFF. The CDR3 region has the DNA TGTGCCATAAGGGCTAGAGAGGGGGAGCAGTTCTTC.

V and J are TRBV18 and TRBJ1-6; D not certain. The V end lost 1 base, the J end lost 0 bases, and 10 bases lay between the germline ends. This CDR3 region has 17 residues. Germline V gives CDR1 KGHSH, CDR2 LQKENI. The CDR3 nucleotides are TGTGCCAGCTCACCACAACTTAAGAGCTCCTATAATTCACCCCTCCACTTT. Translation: CASSPQLKSSYNSPLHF.

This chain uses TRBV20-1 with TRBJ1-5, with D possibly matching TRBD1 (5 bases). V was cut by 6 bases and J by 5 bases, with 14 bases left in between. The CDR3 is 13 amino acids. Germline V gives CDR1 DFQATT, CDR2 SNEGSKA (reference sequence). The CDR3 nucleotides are TGCAGTGCCAGTACAGGCTTCTATCAGCCCCAGCATTTT. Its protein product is CSASTGFYQPQHF.